The 22 T cell receptor beta chains presented below share a single source sample, sequenced in a study of immune evolution from preneoplasia to lung adenocarcinoma. The assay was immunoSEQ multiplex PCR, and TCRdb's table has in-frame clones only and misses some. The repertoire has more than 15,000 clones, less than 90% of them found once; the top ten carry 2% to 3%. The sequencing input was FFPE invasive lung adenocarcinoma tissue. These receptors were taken from a person aged 70 to 79 with invasive lung adenocarcinoma.

The rearrangement joins TRBV28 to TRBJ1-5; TRBD1 matches 9 bases. Trimming at V came to 4 bases and at J to 9 bases, leaving 13 bases not matched to a gene. The V gene's germline CDR1 is MDHEN and CDR2 SYDVKM. The CDR3 runs 16 residues. The DNA of the CDR3 is TGTGCCAGCAGTTACAACCCCCGGGACAGGGTTCCGCCCCAGCATTTT. This translates into CASSYNPRDRVPPQHF.

V is TRBV5-8 and J is TRBJ1-4, with TRBD1 matching over 7 bases. V was clipped by 4 bases and J by 0 bases; unmatched bases: 3. CDR1 is SGHTS, CDR2 YDEGEE, per germline. The CDR3 runs 15 residues. In nucleotides, the CDR3 is TGTGCCAGCAGCCTCGGGACAGCAACTAATGAAAAACTGTTTTTT. Translated: CASSLGTATNEKLFF.

The V gene is TRBV6-1, the J gene TRBJ2-1; 7 bases are a match to TRBD1. V was pared by 2 bases and J by 7 bases, with 5 bases of the junction left unmatched. Germline V gives CDR1 MNHNS, CDR2 SASEGT. There are 14 residues in the CDR3. CDR3 in DNA: TGTGCCAGCAGTGAACCACAGGGGTGGAATGAGCAGTTCTTC. It specifies CASSEPQGWNEQFF.

The chain recombines TRBV4-1 with TRBJ1-2; 8 positions match TRBD1. From germline, CDR1 is MGHRA and CDR2 YSYEKL. The CDR3 sequence is 15 residues long. Germline trimming cut 1 base from V and 6 bases from J; bases unmatched to any gene: 7. CDR3 sequence reads: CASSQVRTGSNGYTF. CDR3 coding DNA: TGCGCCAGCAGCCAAGTCCGGACAGGGAGTAATGGCTACACCTTC.

The gene calls are TRBV27 and TRBJ2-7; TRBD2 matches 10 bases. The CDR3 is 14 amino acids. The J segment lost 5 bases and the V segment lost 3 bases, leaving 4 bases of the junction unmatched. Germline CDR1 and CDR2: MNHEY and SMNVEV (reference sequence). The DNA of the CDR3 is TGTGCCAGCAGTTTGGGACTAGCGACCGACGAGCAGTACTTC. Translating gives CASSLGLATDEQYF.

This clone was seen once. CDR3 coding DNA: TGTGCCAGCAGCTTAAACCCCGGGAATGAAAAACTGTTTTTT. It specifies CASSLNPGNEKLFF. The chain combines TRBV7-6 with TRBJ1-4; D unclear. Trimming left V 2 bases short and J 5 bases short, with 9 bases between. Germline-derived CDR1 and CDR2 are SGHVS and FNYEAQ. CDR3 size: 14 residues.

This chain joins TRBV14 and TRBJ2-1, with 8 bases identical to TRBD2. CDR1 is SGHDN and CDR2 is FVKESK in the germline V gene. The CDR3 spans 14 residues. After removal of 4 bases from V and 4 bases from J, the junction contained 3 bases not matched to a gene. CDR3 bases: TGTGCCAGCAGCCCTCGGGAGGGATACAATGAGCAGTTCTTC. The encoded protein is CASSPREGYNEQFF.

The chain joins TRBV5-4 to TRBJ2-3, with 7 bases identical to TRBD1. The CDR3 is made up of 13 amino acids. Germline CDR1 and CDR2: SGHNT and YYREEE (reference sequence). V shed 4 bases and J 6 bases; nucleotides not matched to a gene: 5. The CDR3 DNA sequence: TGTGCCAGCAGCCTTACAGGGGTGGATACGCAGTATTTT. Amino acid sequence: CASSLTGVDTQYF.

This chain connects TRBV5-1 to TRBJ2-5; D call uncertain. The CDR3 has 14 amino acids. Between the trimmed V and J ends, which lost 0 bases and 1 base, there was a span of 7 bases. Germline-derived CDR1 and CDR2 are SGHRS and YFSETQ. In DNA form, the CDR3 reads TGCGCCAGCAGCTTGGGACGGATCCAAGAGACCCAGTACTTC. This sequence encodes CASSLGRIQETQYF.

The V and J genes are TRBV7-9 and TRBJ2-2, with 9 bases that match TRBD2. The CDR3 runs 14 residues. J gave up 6 bases and V 5 bases, and 4 bases lay outside the gene matches. The germline gives CDR1 SEHNR, CDR2 FQNEAQ (reference sequence). Written as DNA, the CDR3 is TGTGCCAGCAGCCCGGGACTAGCTGCCGGGGAGCTGTTTTTT. The encoded protein is CASSPGLAAGELFF.

The chain combines TRBV7-9 with TRBJ2-1; TRBD1 might be the D (5 bases). Germline V gives CDR1 SEHNR, CDR2 FQNEAQ (reference sequence). The ends were cut back, 1 base at V and 12 bases at J, with 16 bases in the middle. The CDR3 contains 14 residues. CDR3 region: CASSLDPAGWVQFF. For the CDR3, the DNA is TGTGCCAGCAGCTTAGATCCCGCAGGGTGGGTGCAGTTCTTC. Looking up the rest from reference TRBV7-9 and TRBJ2-1 gives the full variable domain: DTGVSQNPRHKITKRGQNVTFRCDPISEHNRLYWYRQTLGQGPEFLTYFQNEAQLEKSRLLSDRFSAERPKGSFSTLEIQRTEQGDSAMYLCASSLDPAGWVQFFGPGTRLTVL.

To note about this clone: The sample contains more than one DNA sequence encoding this CDR3. The chain couples TRBV9 to TRBJ1-3; D remains unclear. The CDR3 has 13 residues. Germline V CDR1 and CDR2: SGDLS, YYNGEE. Trimming removed 1 base from V and 3 bases from J, with 5 bases in between. The chain's CDR3 is CASSVSLGNTIYF. In DNA form, the CDR3 reads TGTGCCAGCAGCGTAAGCCTTGGAAACACCATATATTTT.

The chain combines TRBV7-9 with TRBJ2-3; 7 bases align to TRBD2. Germline V gene data show CDR1 as SEHNR and CDR2 as FQNEAQ (reference sequence). The CDR3 covers 15 residues. Losses at the gene ends were 1 base for V and 6 bases for J; bases not matched to a gene: 7. DNA of the CDR3: TGTGCCAGCAGCTTAGTCTGGCGGGAGTGGGATACGCAGTATTTT. It encodes CASSLVWREWDTQYF. Using reference TRBV7-9 and TRBJ2-3 for the parts outside the CDR3, the full variable domain is DTGVSQNPRHKITKRGQNVTFRCDPISEHNRLYWYRQTLGQGPEFLTYFQNEAQLEKSRLLSDRFSAERPKGSFSTLEIQRTEQGDSAMYLCASSLVWREWDTQYFGPGTRLTVL.

This clone was detected once. The rearrangement uses TRBV6-9 and TRBJ2-2; TRBD2 agrees at 9 bases. Germline loops: CDR1 MNHGY, CDR2 SVAAGI. The V segment lost 10 bases and the J segment 1 base; nucleotides outside the gene matches: 4. This CDR3 has 14 amino acids. CDR3 residues: CANTTSGNTGELFF. CDR3 coding DNA: TGTGCCAACACGACTAGCGGGAACACCGGGGAGCTGTTTTTT.

The rearrangement joins TRBV19 to TRBJ2-5, with 8 bases aligning to TRBD1. J was trimmed by 5 bases and V by 5 bases; bases with no gene match: 7. Germline CDR1 and CDR2: LNHDA and SQIVND (reference sequence). The CDR3 is 14 residues long. This CDR3 is CASSPQTGAETQYF. CDR3 in DNA: TGTGCCAGTAGTCCTCAGACAGGGGCGGAGACCCAGTACTTC.

The chain joins TRBV6-6 to TRBJ2-2, with a weak D call TRBD1 (6 bases). Trimming took 2 bases from V and 6 from J, leaving 10 bases between them. The CDR3 is made up of 14 amino acids. CDR1 is MNHNY, CDR2 SVGAGI, per germline (reference sequence). The CDR3 protein is CASSYPSGAGELFF. DNA of the CDR3: TGTGCCAGCAGTTACCCCTCAGGGGCCGGGGAGCTGTTTTTT.

CDR3 residues: CASSRQGGDQPQHF. CDR3 sequence (DNA): TGTGCCAGCAGCAGACAGGGAGGAGATCAGCCCCAGCATTTT. The chain carries TRBV5-5 and TRBJ1-5; 7 bases agree with TRBD1. This CDR3 has 14 amino acids. CDR1 and CDR2 from the germline V gene are SGHKS and YYEKEE (reference sequence). The J segment lost 5 bases and the V segment lost 4 bases, leaving 6 bases of the junction unmatched. Full variable domain (rest looked up from reference TRBV5-5 and TRBJ1-5): DAGVTQSPTHLIKTRGQQVTLRCSPISGHKSVSWYQQVLGQGPQFIFQYYEKEERGRGNFPDRFSARQFPNYSSELNVNALLLGDSALYLCASSRQGGDQPQHFGDGTRLSIL.

The chain has TRBV15 and TRBJ2-7; 7 nucleotides match TRBD1. Trimming at V came to 2 bases and at J to 5 bases, leaving 6 bases not matched to a gene. CDR1 LNHNV and CDR2 YYDKDF come from the germline V gene (reference sequence). The CDR3 is 14 amino acids. CDR3 DNA: TGTGCCACCAGCAGATTAGGGACAGACAACGAGCAGTACTTC. It codes for CATSRLGTDNEQYF.

This rearrangement joins TRBV7-3 to TRBJ2-2; TRBD2 matches 13 bases. V shed 2 bases and J 5 bases; nucleotides not matched to a gene: 5. The CDR3 extends over 17 amino acids. In germline, CDR1 is SGHTA, CDR2 FQGTGA. The CDR3 region has the DNA TGTGCCAGCAGCTTACCCCGGACTAGCGGGGGTACCGGGGAGCTGTTTTTT. This sequence encodes CASSLPRTSGGTGELFF.

This chain uses TRBV27 with TRBJ2-7; a possible D gene is TRBD1 (5 bases). Trimming stripped 5 bases from V and 3 bases from J, with 20 bases between. Germline V gene data show CDR1 as MNHEY and CDR2 as SMNVEV (reference sequence). This CDR3 comprises 16 residues. The CDR3 DNA follows: TGTGCCAGCAGTACCCGACAGATGAACATTGACTACGAGCAGTACTTC. Protein: CASSTRQMNIDYEQYF.

This clone was counted a single time. The chain employs TRBV4-1 and TRBJ1-5, with D maybe TRBD1 (6 bases). CDR1 MGHRA and CDR2 YSYEKL come from the germline V gene. The CDR3 covers 15 residues. Trimming left V 3 bases short and J 5 bases short, with 14 bases between. The CDR3 bases are TGCGCCAGCAGCCAGGATCCGGGGGGGCATCAGCCCCAGCATTTT. Translated, it gives CASSQDPGGHQPQHF.

The chain carries TRBV7-2 and TRBJ2-1; D gene uncertain. CDR3 length: 14 amino acids. Trimming removed 6 bases at V and 3 bases at J, with 12 bases between. The germline V gene has CDR1 SGHTA and CDR2 FQGNSA. CDR3 loop: CASRSGVSYNEQFF. DNA of the CDR3: TGTGCCAGCAGATCTGGGGTTAGCTACAATGAGCAGTTCTTC.